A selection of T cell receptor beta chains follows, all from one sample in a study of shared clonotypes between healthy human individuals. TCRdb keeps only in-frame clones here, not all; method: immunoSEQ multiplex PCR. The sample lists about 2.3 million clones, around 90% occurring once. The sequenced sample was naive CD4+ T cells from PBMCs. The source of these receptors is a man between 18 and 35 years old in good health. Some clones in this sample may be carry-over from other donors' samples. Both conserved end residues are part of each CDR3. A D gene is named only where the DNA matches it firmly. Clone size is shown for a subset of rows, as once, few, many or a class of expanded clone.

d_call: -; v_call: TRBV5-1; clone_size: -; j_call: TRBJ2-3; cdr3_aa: CASINTATPDTQYF; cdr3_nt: TGCGCCAGCATCAACACCGCGACGCCAGATACGCAGTATTTT
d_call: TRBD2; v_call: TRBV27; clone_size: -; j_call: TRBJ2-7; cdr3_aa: CASSHTSGKGGEQYF; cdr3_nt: TGTGCCAGCAGTCACACTAGCGGGAAAGGAGGAGAGCAGTACTTC
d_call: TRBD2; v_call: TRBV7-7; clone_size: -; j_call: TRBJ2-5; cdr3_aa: CASSPPRLAGVETQYF; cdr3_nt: TGTGCCAGCAGCCCGCCCCGACTAGCGGGAGTTGAGACCCAGTACTTC
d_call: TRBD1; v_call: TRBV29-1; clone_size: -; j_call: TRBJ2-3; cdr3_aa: CSVQIGSTGVDTQYF; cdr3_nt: TGCAGCGTCCAAATTGGGAGTACAGGGGTCGATACGCAGTATTTT
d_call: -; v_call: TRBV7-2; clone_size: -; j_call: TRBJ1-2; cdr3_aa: CASSLVQGVSYGYTF; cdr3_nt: TGTGCCAGCAGCTTAGTCCAGGGAGTAAGCTATGGCTACACCTTC
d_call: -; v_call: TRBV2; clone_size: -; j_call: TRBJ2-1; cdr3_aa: CASSVSDSYNEQFF; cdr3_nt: TGTGCCAGCAGTGTGTCGGACAGCTACAATGAGCAGTTCTTC
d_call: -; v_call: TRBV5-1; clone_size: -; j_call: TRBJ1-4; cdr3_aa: CASSLEAGTTNGKLFF; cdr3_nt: TGCGCCAGCAGCTTGGAGGCAGGAACAACTAATGGGAAACTGTTTTTT
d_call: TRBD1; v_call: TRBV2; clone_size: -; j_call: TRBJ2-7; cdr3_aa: CASTRTGGPYEQYF; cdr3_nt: TGTGCCAGCACGAGGACAGGGGGCCCCTACGAGCAGTACTTC
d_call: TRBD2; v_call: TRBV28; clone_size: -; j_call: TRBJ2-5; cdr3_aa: CASSLWVSGRGETQYF; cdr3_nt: TGTGCCAGCAGTTTATGGGTCAGCGGGAGAGGGGAGACCCAGTACTTC
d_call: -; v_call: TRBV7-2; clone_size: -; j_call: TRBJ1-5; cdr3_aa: CASSLRGRQPQHF; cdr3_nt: TGTGCCAGCAGCTTAAGGGGTCGACAGCCCCAGCATTTT
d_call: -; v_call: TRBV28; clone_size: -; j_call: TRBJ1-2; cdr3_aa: CASTLGVGALGYTF; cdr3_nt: TGTGCCAGCACACTAGGGGTGGGGGCGCTTGGCTACACCTTC
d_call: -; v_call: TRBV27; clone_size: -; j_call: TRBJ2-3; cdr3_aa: CASSAGRAWNTQYF; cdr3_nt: TGTGCCAGCAGTGCTGGACGGGCTTGGAATACGCAGTATTTT
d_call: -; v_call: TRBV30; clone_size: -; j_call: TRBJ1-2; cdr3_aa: CAWSVGGIHGYTF; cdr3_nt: TGTGCCTGGAGTGTCGGGGGGATCCATGGCTACACCTTC
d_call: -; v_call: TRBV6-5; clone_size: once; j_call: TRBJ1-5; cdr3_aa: CASSYGYTSNQPQHF; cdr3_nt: TGTGCCAGCAGTTACGGCTATACCAGCAATCAGCCCCAGCATTTT
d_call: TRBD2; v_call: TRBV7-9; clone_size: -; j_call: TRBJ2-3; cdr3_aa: CASSLGASGRAEDTQYF; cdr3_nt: TGTGCCAGCAGCTTAGGGGCTAGCGGGAGGGCCGAAGATACGCAGTATTTT
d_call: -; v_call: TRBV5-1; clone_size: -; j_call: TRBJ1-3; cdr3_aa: CASSLEEGNTIYF; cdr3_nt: TGCGCCAGCAGCTTGGAAGAAGGAAACACCATATATTTT
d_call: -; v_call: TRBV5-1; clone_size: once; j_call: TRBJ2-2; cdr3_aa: CASSLALNTGELFF; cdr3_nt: TGCGCCAGCAGCTTGGCATTGAACACCGGGGAGCTGTTTTTT
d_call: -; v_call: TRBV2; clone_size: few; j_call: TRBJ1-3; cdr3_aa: CASSESGSGNTIYF; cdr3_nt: TGTGCCAGCAGTGAATCCGGGTCTGGAAACACCATATATTTT
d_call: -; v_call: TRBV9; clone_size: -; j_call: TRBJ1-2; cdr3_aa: CASRSRSEGSGGYTF; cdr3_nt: TGTGCCAGCAGGTCCCGCAGTGAAGGGTCTGGGGGCTACACCTTC
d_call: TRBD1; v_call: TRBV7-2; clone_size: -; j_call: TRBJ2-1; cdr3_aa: CASSYNRGSYNEQFF; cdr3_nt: TGTGCCAGCAGCTATAACAGGGGCTCCTACAATGAGCAGTTCTTC
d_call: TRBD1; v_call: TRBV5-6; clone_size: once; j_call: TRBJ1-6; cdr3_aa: CASSLPGQGSSPLHF; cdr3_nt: TGTGCCAGCAGCTTGCCGGGACAGGGGTCTTCACCCCTCCACTTT
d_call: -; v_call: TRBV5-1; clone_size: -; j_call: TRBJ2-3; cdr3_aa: CASRAGGTDTDTQYF; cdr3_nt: TGCGCCAGCAGAGCAGGGGGGACAGACACAGATACGCAGTATTTT
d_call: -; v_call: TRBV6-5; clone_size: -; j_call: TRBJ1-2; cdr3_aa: CASSYQGRGGYTF; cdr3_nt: TGTGCCAGCAGTTACCAGGGGCGGGGTGGCTACACCTTC
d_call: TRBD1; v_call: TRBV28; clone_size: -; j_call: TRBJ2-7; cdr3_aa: CASSSPTPGTGGYEQYF; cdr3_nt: TGTGCCAGCAGTTCCCCAACCCCCGGGACAGGGGGGTACGAGCAGTACTTC
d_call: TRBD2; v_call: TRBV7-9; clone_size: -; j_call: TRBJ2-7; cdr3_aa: CASSFSGREGEQYF; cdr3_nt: TGTGCCAGCAGCTTTAGCGGGAGGGAGGGAGAGCAGTACTTC
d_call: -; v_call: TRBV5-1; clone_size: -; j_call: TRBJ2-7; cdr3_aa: CASSLGSGLPYEQYF; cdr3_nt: TGCGCCAGCAGCTTGGGTTCGGGACTCCCTTACGAGCAGTACTTC
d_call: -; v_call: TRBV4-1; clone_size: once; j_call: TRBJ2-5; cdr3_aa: CASSQDLQAGETQYF; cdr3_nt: TGCGCCAGCAGCCAAGATTTACAGGCAGGGGAGACCCAGTACTTC
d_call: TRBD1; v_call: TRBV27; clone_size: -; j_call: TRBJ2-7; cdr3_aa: CASSLDRGGYEQYF; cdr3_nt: TGTGCCAGCAGTTTGGACAGGGGCGGGTACGAGCAGTACTTC
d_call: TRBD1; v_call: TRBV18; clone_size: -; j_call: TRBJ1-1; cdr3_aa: CASSTTQPSGTALTEAFF; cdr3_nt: TGTGCCAGCTCAACTACACAACCCTCGGGGACAGCACTCACTGAAGCTTTCTTT
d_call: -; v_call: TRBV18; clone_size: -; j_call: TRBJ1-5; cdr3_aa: CASSPWGDSNQPQHF; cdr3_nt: TGTGCCAGCTCACCATGGGGGGATAGCAATCAGCCCCAGCATTTT
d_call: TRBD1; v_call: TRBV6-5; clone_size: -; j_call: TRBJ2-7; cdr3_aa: CASRPPGTGKREQYF; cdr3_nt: TGTGCCAGCAGACCACCCGGGACAGGGAAGCGCGAGCAGTACTTC
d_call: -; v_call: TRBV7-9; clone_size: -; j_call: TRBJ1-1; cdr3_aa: CASSLQIEAFF; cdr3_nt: TGTGCCAGCAGCTTACAAATCGAAGCTTTCTTT
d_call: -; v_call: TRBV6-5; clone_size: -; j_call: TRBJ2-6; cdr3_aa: CASSYRGSGANVLTF; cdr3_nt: TGTGCCAGCAGTTACAGGGGGTCGGGGGCCAACGTCCTGACTTTC
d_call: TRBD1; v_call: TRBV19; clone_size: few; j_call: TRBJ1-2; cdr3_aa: CASSDRGPHGYTF; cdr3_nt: TGTGCCAGTAGTGACAGGGGTCCACATGGCTACACCTTC
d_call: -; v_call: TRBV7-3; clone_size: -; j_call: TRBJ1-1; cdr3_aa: CASSSQGSEAFF; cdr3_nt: TGTGCCAGCAGCTCCCAGGGGTCGGAAGCTTTCTTT
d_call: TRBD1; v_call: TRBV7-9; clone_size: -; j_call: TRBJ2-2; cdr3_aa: CASSSPGQGLAGELFF; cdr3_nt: TGTGCCAGCAGCTCACCGGGACAGGGGTTGGCCGGGGAGCTGTTTTTT
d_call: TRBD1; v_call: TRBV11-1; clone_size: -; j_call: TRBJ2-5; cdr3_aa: CASSLEGTGPETQYF; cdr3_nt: TGTGCCAGCAGCTTAGAAGGGACAGGGCCAGAGACCCAGTACTTC
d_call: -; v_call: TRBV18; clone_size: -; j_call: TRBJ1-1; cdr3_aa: CASSPIQGRDTEAFF; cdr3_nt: TGTGCCAGCTCACCGATTCAGGGTCGGGACACTGAAGCTTTCTTT
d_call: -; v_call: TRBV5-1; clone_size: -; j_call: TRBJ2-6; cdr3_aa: CASKRQLDPSGANVLTF; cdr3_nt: TGCGCCAGCAAGAGGCAGCTCGATCCCTCTGGGGCCAACGTCCTGACTTTC
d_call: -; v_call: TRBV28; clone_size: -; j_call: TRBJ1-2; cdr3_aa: CASSYGGGSSYGYTF; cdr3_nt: TGTGCCAGCAGCTATGGGGGCGGATCCAGCTATGGCTACACCTTC